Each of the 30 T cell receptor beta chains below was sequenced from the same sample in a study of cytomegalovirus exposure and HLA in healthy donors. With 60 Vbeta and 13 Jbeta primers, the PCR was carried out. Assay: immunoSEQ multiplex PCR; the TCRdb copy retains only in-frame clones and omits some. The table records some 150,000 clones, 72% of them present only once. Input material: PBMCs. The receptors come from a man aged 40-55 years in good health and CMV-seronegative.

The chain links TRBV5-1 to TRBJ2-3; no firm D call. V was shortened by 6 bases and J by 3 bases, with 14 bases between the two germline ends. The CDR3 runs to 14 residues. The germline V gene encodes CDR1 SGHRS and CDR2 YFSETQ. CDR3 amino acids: CASTEDAATDTQYF. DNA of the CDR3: TGCGCCAGCACCGAGGATGCGGCAACAGATACGCAGTATTTT. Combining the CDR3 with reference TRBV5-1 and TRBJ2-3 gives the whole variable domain KAGVTQTPRYLIKTRGQQVTLSCSPISGHRSVSWYQQTPGQGLQFLFEYFSETQRNKGNFPGRFSGRQFSNSRSEMNVSTLELGDSALYLCASTEDAATDTQYFGPGTRLTVL.

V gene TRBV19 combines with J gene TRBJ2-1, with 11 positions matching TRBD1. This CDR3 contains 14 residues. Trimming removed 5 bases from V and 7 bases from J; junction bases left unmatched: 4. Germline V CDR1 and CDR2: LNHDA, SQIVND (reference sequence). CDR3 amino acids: CASSSDRGRNEQFF. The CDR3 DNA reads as TGTGCCAGTAGTTCGGACAGGGGGCGGAATGAGCAGTTCTTC.

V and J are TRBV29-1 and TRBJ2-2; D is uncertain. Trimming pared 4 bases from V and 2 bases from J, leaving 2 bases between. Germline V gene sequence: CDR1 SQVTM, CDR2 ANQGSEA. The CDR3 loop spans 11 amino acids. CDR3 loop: CSVANTGELFF. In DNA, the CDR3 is TGCAGCGTTGCTAACACCGGGGAGCTGTTTTTT.

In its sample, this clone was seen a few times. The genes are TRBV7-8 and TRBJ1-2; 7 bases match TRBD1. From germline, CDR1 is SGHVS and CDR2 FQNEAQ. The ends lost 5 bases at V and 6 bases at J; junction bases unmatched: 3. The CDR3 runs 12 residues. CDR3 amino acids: CASSKTGDGYTF. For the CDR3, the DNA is TGTGCCAGCAGCAAAACAGGGGATGGCTACACCTTC.

This chain's CDR3 is CASSVAGEYEQYF. The CDR3 DNA follows: TGTGCCAGCAGTGTAGCGGGAGAATACGAGCAGTACTTC. The genes are TRBV6-1 and TRBJ2-7, with TRBD2 matching 9 bases. J lost 4 bases, V lost 4 bases, and 2 bases had no gene match. This CDR3 spans 13 amino acids. The V gene's germline CDR1 is MNHNS and CDR2 SASEGT.

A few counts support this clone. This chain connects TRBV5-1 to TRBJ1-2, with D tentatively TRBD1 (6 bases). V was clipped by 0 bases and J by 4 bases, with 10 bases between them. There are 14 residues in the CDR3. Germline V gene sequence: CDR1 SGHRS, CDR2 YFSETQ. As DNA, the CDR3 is TGCGCCAGCAGCTTGGTAGGGGACACCTATGGCTACACCTTC. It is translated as CASSLVGDTYGYTF.

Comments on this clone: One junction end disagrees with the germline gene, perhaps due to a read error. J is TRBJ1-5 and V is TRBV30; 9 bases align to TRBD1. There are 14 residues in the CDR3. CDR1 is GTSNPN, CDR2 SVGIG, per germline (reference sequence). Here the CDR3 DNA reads TGTGCCTGGAGTCGGGGACAGGGAACCCAGCCCCAGAATTTT. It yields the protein CAWSRGQGTQPQNF. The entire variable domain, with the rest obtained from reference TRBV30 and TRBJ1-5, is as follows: SQTIHQWPATLVQPVGSPLSLECTVEGTSNPNLYWYRQAAGRGLQLLFYSVGIGQISSEVPQNLSASRPQDRQFILSSKKLLLSDSGFYLCAWSRGQGTQPQNFGDGTRLSIL.

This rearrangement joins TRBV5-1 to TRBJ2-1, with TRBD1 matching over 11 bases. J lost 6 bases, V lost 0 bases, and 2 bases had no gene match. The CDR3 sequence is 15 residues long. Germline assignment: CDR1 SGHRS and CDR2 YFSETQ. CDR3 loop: CASSLEGTGGNEQFF. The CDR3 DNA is TGCGCCAGCAGCTTGGAAGGGACAGGGGGCAATGAGCAGTTCTTC.

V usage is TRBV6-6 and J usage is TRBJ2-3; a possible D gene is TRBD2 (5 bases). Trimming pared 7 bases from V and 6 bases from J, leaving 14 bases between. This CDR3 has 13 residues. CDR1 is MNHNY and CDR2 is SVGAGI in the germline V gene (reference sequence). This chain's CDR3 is CASTIRERDTQYF. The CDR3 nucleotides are TGTGCCAGCACAATTCGGGAACGGGATACGCAGTATTTT.

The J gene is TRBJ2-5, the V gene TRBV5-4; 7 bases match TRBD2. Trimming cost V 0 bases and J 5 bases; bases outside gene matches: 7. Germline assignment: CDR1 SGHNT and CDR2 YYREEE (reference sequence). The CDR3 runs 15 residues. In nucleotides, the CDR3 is TGTGCCAGCAGCTTGGGGGGAGGGGTGGGTGAGACCCAGTACTTC. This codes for CASSLGGGVGETQYF.

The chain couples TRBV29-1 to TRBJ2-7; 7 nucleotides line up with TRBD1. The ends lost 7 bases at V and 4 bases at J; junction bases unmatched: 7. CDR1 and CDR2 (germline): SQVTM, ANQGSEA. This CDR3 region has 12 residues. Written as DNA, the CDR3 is TGCAGCGCTAGGACAGGAAGGTACGAGCAGTACTTC. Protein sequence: CSARTGRYEQYF.

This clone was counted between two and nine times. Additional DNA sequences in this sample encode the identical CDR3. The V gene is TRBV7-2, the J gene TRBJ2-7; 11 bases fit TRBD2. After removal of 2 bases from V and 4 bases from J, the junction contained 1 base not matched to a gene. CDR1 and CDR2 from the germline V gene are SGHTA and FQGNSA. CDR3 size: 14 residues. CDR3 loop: CASSLRLAGYEQYF. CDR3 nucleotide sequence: TGTGCCAGCAGCTTAAGACTAGCGGGGTACGAGCAGTACTTC.

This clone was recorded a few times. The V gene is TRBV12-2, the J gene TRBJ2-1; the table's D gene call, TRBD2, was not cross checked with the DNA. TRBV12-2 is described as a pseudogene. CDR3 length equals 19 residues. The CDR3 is CASRLALGGSSGSYNEQFF. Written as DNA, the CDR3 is TGTGCAAGTCGCTTAGCTTTAGGTGGGTCTAGCGGTAGCTACAATGAGCAGTTCTTC.

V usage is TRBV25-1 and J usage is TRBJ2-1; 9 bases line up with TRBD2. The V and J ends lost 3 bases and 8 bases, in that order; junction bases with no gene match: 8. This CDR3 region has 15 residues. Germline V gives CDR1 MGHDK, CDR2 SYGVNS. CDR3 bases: TGTGCCAGCAGTGATGTTAGCGGGGGTTCCGATGAGCAGTTCTTC. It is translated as CASSDVSGGSDEQFF.

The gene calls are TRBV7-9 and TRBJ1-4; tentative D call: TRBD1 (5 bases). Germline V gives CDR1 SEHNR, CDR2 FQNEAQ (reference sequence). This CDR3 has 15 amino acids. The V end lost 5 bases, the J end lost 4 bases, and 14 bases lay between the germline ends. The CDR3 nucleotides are TGTGCCAGCAGCCCCTCCGGGGGAAATAATGAAAAACTGTTTTTT. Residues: CASSPSGGNNEKLFF.

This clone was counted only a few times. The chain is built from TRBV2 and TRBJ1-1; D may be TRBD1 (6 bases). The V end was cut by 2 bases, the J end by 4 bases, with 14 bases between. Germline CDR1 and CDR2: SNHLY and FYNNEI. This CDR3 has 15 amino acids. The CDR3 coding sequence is TGTGCCAGCAGTGAAACAAGACAGGCTCGCACTGAAGCTTTCTTT. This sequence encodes CASSETRQARTEAFF.

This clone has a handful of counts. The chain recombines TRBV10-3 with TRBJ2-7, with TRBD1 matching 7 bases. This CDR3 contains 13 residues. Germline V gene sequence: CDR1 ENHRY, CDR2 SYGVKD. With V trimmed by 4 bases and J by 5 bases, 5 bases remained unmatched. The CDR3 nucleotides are TGTGCCATCAGTGTCACAGGGGTCCACGAGCAGTACTTC. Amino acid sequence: CAISVTGVHEQYF.

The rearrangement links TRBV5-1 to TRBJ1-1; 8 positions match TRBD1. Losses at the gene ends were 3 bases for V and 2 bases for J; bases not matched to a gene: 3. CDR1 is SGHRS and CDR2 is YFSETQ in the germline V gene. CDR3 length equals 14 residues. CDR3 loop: CASSSTGDNTEAFF. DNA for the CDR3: TGCGCCAGCAGCTCGACAGGGGATAACACTGAAGCTTTCTTT.

The CDR3 sequence is CASSGTMNYGYTF. The CDR3 DNA follows: TGTGCCAGCAGTGGTACAATGAACTATGGCTACACCTTC. The chain carries TRBV27 and TRBJ1-2; D gene ambiguous. Trimming cost V 5 bases and J 2 bases, with 9 bases left between them. CDR1 and CDR2 (germline): MNHEY, SMNVEV (reference sequence). CDR3 length: 13 residues.

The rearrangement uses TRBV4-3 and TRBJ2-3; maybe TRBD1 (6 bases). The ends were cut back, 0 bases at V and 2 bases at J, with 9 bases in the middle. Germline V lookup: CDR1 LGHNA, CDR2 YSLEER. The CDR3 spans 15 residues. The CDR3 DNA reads TGCGCCAGCAGCCAAGAAGGGGGTTACACAGATACGCAGTATTTT. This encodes CASSQEGGYTDTQYF.

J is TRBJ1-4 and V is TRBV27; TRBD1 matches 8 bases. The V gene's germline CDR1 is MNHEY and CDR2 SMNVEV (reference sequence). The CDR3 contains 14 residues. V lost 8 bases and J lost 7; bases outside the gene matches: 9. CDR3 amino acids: CASAKVGQGEKLFF. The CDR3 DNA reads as TGTGCCAGCGCCAAGGTTGGACAGGGTGAAAAACTGTTTTTT.

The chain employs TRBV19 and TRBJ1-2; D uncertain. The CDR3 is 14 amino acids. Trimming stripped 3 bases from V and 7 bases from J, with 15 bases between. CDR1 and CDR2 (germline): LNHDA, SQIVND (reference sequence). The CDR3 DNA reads TGTGCCAGTAGTATCTTCAACCCCGCTAGTGGCTACACCTTC. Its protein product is CASSIFNPASGYTF.

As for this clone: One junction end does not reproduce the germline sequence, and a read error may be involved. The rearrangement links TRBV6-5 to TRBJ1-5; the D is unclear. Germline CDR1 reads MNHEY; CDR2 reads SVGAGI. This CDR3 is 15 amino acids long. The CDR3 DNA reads TGTGCCAGCAGTTACTCGAGAGATAGCAATCAGCCCCAGAATTTT. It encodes CASSYSRDSNQPQNF.

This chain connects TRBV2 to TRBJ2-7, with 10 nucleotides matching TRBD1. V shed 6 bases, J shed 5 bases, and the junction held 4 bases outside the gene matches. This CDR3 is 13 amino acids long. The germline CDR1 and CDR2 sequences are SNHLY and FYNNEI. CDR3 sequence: CASSRDRGDEQYF. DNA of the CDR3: TGTGCCAGCAGCCGGGACAGGGGAGACGAGCAGTACTTC.

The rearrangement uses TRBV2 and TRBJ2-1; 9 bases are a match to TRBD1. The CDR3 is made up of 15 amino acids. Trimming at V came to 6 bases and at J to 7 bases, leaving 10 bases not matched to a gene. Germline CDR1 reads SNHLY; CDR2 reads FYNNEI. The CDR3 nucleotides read TGTGCCAGCAGGTTCCAACAGGGGGCTTTGAATGAGCAGTTCTTC. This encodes CASRFQQGALNEQFF.

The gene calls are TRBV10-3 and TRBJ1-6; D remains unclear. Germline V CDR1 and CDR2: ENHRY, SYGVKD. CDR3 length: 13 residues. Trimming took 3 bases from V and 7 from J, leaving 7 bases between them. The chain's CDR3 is CAISDSRNSPLHF. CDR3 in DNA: TGTGCCATCAGTGACAGTCGAAATTCACCCCTCCACTTT.

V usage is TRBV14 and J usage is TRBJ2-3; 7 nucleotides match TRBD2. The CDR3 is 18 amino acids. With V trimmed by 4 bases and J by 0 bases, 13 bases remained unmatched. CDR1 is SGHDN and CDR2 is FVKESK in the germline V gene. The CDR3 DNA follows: TGTGCCAGCAGCCCACGAAACCCTCTAGCGGATAGCACAGATACGCAGTATTTT. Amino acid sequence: CASSPRNPLADSTDTQYF. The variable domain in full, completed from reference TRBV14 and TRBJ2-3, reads EAGVTQFPSHSVIEKGQTVTLRCDPISGHDNLYWYRRVMGKEIKFLLHFVKESKQDESGMPNNRFLAERTGGTYSTLKVQPAELEDSGVYFCASSPRNPLADSTDTQYFGPGTRLTVL.

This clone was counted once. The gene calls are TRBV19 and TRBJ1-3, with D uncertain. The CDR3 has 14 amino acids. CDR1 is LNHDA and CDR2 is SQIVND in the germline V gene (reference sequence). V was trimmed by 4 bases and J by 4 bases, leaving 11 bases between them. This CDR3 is CASSKSGQGNTIYF. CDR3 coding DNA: TGTGCCAGTAGTAAGTCTGGGCAGGGAAACACCATATATTTT.

The CDR3 sequence: CASSPYRGLREKLFF. The CDR3 DNA reads as TGTGCCAGCAGCCCCTACAGGGGGCTTCGCGAAAAACTGTTTTTT. V and J are TRBV7-9 and TRBJ1-4, with 9 bases that match TRBD1. This CDR3 comprises 15 residues. Germline trimming cut 5 bases from V and 8 bases from J; bases unmatched to any gene: 9. The germline V gene has CDR1 SEHNR and CDR2 FQNEAQ (reference sequence).

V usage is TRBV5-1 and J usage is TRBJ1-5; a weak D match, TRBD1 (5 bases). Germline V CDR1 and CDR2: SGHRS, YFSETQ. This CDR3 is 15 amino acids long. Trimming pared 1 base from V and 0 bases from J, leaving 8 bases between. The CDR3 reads CASSLSGVSNQPQHF. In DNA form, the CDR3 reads TGCGCCAGCAGCTTGTCGGGGGTTAGCAATCAGCCCCAGCATTTT.